What follows are 29 T cell receptor beta chains derived from one specimen sequenced in a study of neurological immune-mediated disorders. The time point is: longitudinal time-point 2. TCRdb reanalysed the 5' RACE reads using MiXCR and keeps one entry per CDR3 protein. The sample has approximately 89,000 distinct CDR3 sequences, less than 15% seen once. Input material: PBMCs. These receptors were obtained from a female donor with HTLV-1-associated myelopathy (HAM/TSP).

This clonotype was seen many times. The chain has TRBV5-1 and TRBJ2-5, with 7 bases aligning to TRBD2. The CDR3 consists of 16 residues. CDR1 is SGHRS and CDR2 is YFSETQ in the germline V gene. V dropped 4 bases and J dropped 0; count of bases not matched to a gene: 9. The CDR3 DNA reads TGCGCCAGCAGCCCGGGGTTAGCGGGTTACCAAGAGACCCAGTACTTC. Translation gives CASSPGLAGYQETQYF.

This clonotype was counted many times. The chain recombines TRBV4-1 with TRBJ1-2, with D possibly matching TRBD1 (6 bases). CDR1 MGHRA and CDR2 YSYEKL come from the germline V gene. This CDR3 comprises 15 residues. Trimming took off 3 bases at V and 8 bases at J, with 19 bases between the two ends. The CDR3 is CASSQSNREGKGYTF. CDR3 in DNA: TGCGCCAGCAGCCAGTCGAACAGGGAAGGGAAAGGCTACACCTTC.

This clonotype was recorded at least ten times. This chain uses TRBV5-5 with TRBJ2-7; the match to TRBD1 covers 7 bases. The CDR3 sequence is 13 residues long. Germline V gene lookup returns CDR1 SGHKS and CDR2 YYEKEE (reference sequence). The V and J ends lost 5 bases and 5 bases, in that order; junction bases with no gene match: 7. The CDR3 DNA reads as TGTGCCAGCAGGCGACAGGGAAGCGACGAGCAGTACTTC. It yields the protein CASRRQGSDEQYF.

There are many counts of this clonotype. Germline is not matched at one junction end, which may reflect a read error. The V and J genes are TRBV18 and TRBJ2-7, with 9 bases fitting TRBD1. Per germline, CDR1 KGHSH and CDR2 LQKENI. This CDR3 spans 15 amino acids. CDR3 coding DNA: TGTGCCAGCTCAACGGGGACAGGGTCTTCCTCCGAGCAGTACTTC. It encodes CASSTGTGSSSEQYF.

This clonotype was seen many times. The V call is TRBV10-3, the J call TRBJ2-6; 10 bases agree with TRBD1. With 6 bases clipped from V and 3 bases from J, the junction kept 8 bases outside the gene matches. From germline, CDR1 is ENHRY and CDR2 SYGVKD. This CDR3 is built from 17 residues. CDR3 coding DNA: TGTGCCATCAGCACGGGACAGGGGACAGGTGGGGCCAACGTCCTGACTTTC. Its translation: CAISTGQGTGGANVLTF.

This clonotype was seen repeatedly, ten times or more. The chain employs TRBV5-1 and TRBJ1-1; D possibly corresponds to TRBD1 (5 bases). V was trimmed by 2 bases and J by 5 bases, leaving 16 bases between them. The germline gives CDR1 SGHRS, CDR2 YFSETQ. The CDR3 has 15 residues. For the CDR3, the DNA is TGCGCCAGCAGCTTACAAGGCAAGGAGGGGACTGAAGCTTTCTTT. It translates to CASSLQGKEGTEAFF.

Note on this clonotype: This may arise from a read error, as a much more abundant clone is one base away. The chain employs TRBV28 and TRBJ2-5; D possibly corresponds to TRBD1 (6 bases). This CDR3 has 11 residues. CDR1 is MDHEN and CDR2 is SYDVKM in the germline V gene. The CDR3 spells CASSRTDRVNF. The CDR3 nucleotides read TGTGCCAGCAGTAGGACAGACCGGGTCAACTTC. The full variable domain, completed using reference TRBV28 and TRBJ2-5, is DVKVTQSSRYLVKRTGEKVFLECVQDMDHENMFWYRQDPGLGLRLIYFSYDVKMKEKGDIPEGYSVSREKKERFSLILESASTNQTSMYLCASSRTDRVNFGPGTRLLVL.

This clonotype appeared many times. CDR3 coding DNA: TGTGCCAGCAGGCTGAGGACTAGCCGAGACACAGATACGCAGTATTTT. This gives the protein CASRLRTSRDTDTQYF. This chain links TRBV27 with TRBJ2-3, with TRBD2 matching 8 bases. The CDR3 length is 16 residues. With 6 bases clipped from V and 2 bases from J, the junction kept 10 bases outside the gene matches. The germline gives CDR1 MNHEY, CDR2 SMNVEV (reference sequence).

This clonotype was counted ten times or more. J is TRBJ2-1 and V is TRBV9, with unresolved D. The CDR3 runs to 13 residues. V lost 0 bases and J lost 9, with 10 bases in between. Germline V gene data show CDR1 as SGDLS and CDR2 as YYNGEE. The CDR3 DNA follows: TGTGCCAGCAGCGTAGAGAGGCTAGGTGAGCAGTTCTTC. Translated: CASSVERLGEQFF.

This clonotype was seen repeatedly, ten times or more. The V and J genes are TRBV7-9 and TRBJ1-2; D is ambiguous. The CDR3 has 13 residues. Trimming left V 5 bases short and J 8 bases short, with 15 bases between. Germline V CDR1 and CDR2: SEHNR, FQNEAQ (reference sequence). The CDR3 region has the DNA TGTGCCAGCAGCCCAAGGCAGATCTGGGGCTACACCTTC. This encodes CASSPRQIWGYTF. The full variable domain, with the rest looked up from reference TRBV7-9 and TRBJ1-2, is DTGVSQNPRHKITKRGQNVTFRCDPISEHNRLYWYRQTLGQGPEFLTYFQNEAQLEKSRLLSDRFSAERPKGSFSTLEIQRTEQGDSAMYLCASSPRQIWGYTFGSGTRLTVV.

Many counts were recorded for this clonotype. The rearrangement joins TRBV5-1 to TRBJ2-2; 9 positions match TRBD1. V lost 4 bases, J lost 6 bases, and 7 bases stayed unmatched. Germline V gene sequence: CDR1 SGHRS, CDR2 YFSETQ. The CDR3 extends over 15 amino acids. The CDR3 DNA is TGCGCCAGCAGCGGAACAGGGGGCGTCTCCGGGGAGCTGTTTTTT. Translating gives CASSGTGGVSGELFF.

This clonotype was observed at least ten times. This sequence joins TRBV6-1 and TRBJ1-1; D call uncertain. Per germline, CDR1 MNHNS and CDR2 SASEGT. The CDR3 spans 12 residues. The V gene lost 7 bases and the J gene lost 5 bases, with 11 bases spanning the gap. CDR3 sequence (DNA): TGTGCCAGCATTCCGGGGTGGACTGAAGCTTTCTTT. Protein product: CASIPGWTEAFF.

This clonotype has ten or more counts. The chain recombines TRBV5-1 with TRBJ2-7, with 11 bases identical to TRBD1. This CDR3 has 15 residues. J lost 2 bases, V lost 5 bases, and 6 bases had no gene match. The germline gives CDR1 SGHRS, CDR2 YFSETQ. CDR3 in DNA: TGCGCCAGCAGTTCCGGGACAGGGGGTACCTACGAGCAGTACTTC. Its translation: CASSSGTGGTYEQYF.

This clonotype was seen ten or more times. The J gene is TRBJ2-1, the V gene TRBV20-1; 10 bases line up with TRBD2. V lost 5 bases and J lost 0; bases outside the gene matches: 4. The CDR3 is 15 amino acids. Germline assignment: CDR1 DFQATT and CDR2 SNEGSKA (reference sequence). CDR3 region: CSAGSGGSSYNEQFF. In nucleotides, the CDR3 is TGCAGTGCTGGTAGCGGGGGGAGCTCCTACAATGAGCAGTTCTTC.

The chain has TRBV20-1 and TRBJ1-1, with unresolved D. CDR1 is DFQATT and CDR2 is SNEGSKA in the germline V gene (reference sequence). Trimming took 6 bases from V and 3 from J, leaving 11 bases between them. The CDR3 covers 12 residues. CDR3 nucleotide sequence: TGCAGTGCGCTAAGTAGAGACACTGAAGCTTTCTTT. The encoded protein is CSALSRDTEAFF.

About this clonotype itself: Just one base apart from a much larger clone, this may be a read error. V and J are TRBV5-1 and TRBJ1-1; D call uncertain. Trimming stripped 5 bases from V and 6 bases from J, with 14 bases between. The CDR3 spans 13 residues. Germline-derived CDR1 and CDR2 are SGHRS and YFSETQ. The CDR3 region is CASRWEGTAEAFF. CDR3 in DNA: TGCGCCAGCAGATGGGAGGGAACGGCTGAAGCTTTCTTT.

The table lists this clonotype with many counts. J is TRBJ2-7 and V is TRBV4-1; D is uncertain. Looked up from germline, CDR1 is MGHRA and CDR2 is YSYEKL. The ends were cut back, 0 bases at V and 3 bases at J, with 9 bases in the middle. This CDR3 region has 14 residues. Written as DNA, the CDR3 is TGCGCCAGCAGCCAAGATTCCGGGTTCTACGAGCAGTACTTC. Translation: CASSQDSGFYEQYF.

In its sample, this clonotype was seen many times. The V call is TRBV5-1, the J call TRBJ2-1; 8 bases map to TRBD2. The CDR3 totals 15 residues. The J segment lost 6 bases and the V segment lost 0 bases, leaving 5 bases of the junction unmatched. CDR1 is SGHRS, CDR2 YFSETQ, per germline. CDR3 in amino acids: CASSLEAGGSNEQFF. CDR3 in DNA: TGCGCCAGCAGCTTGGAGGCGGGGGGCTCCAATGAGCAGTTCTTC.

The chain is built from TRBV5-1 and TRBJ2-1; D is perhaps TRBD1 (5 bases). The germline V gene encodes CDR1 SGHRS and CDR2 YFSETQ. CDR3 length: 14 amino acids. Between the trimmed V and J ends, which lost 4 bases and 6 bases, there was a span of 14 bases. CDR3 sequence reads: CASSPTASLNEQFF. In DNA form, the CDR3 reads TGCGCCAGCAGCCCGACAGCCTCTCTCAATGAGCAGTTCTTC.

This clonotype appeared many times. The CDR3 DNA is TGTGCCAGCAGAACCGGGACAGGGGCCGGGGAGCTGTTTTTT. The encoded protein is CASRTGTGAGELFF. The chain combines TRBV12-3 or TRBV12-4 with TRBJ2-2; 10 bases fit TRBD1. The junction had 4 bases not matched to a gene; V was cut back by 6 bases and J by 6 bases. The CDR3 sequence is 14 residues long.

As regards this clonotype: An end of the junction differs from the germline gene, which may be a read error. The chain couples TRBV28 to TRBJ2-7, with D unresolved. Germline CDR1 reads MDHEN; CDR2 reads SYDVKM. The CDR3 runs 18 residues. The DNA for the CDR3 is TGTGCCAGCAGTTTACCTCGTCGTCAGGTCGTAAGATCCTACGTGCAGTACTTC. Protein sequence: CASSLPRRQVVRSYVQYF.

This clonotype was detected ten times or more. This rearrangement joins TRBV20-1 to TRBJ2-7; no firm D call. V was shortened by 0 bases and J by 0 bases, with 9 bases between the two germline ends. The CDR3 runs 14 residues. Germline V gives CDR1 DFQATT, CDR2 SNEGSKA (reference sequence). DNA of the CDR3: TGCAGTGCTAGAGAGGCGGCGAGCTCCTACGAGCAGTACTTC. This sequence encodes CSAREAASSYEQYF.

This clonotype was observed many times. The genes are TRBV7-7 and TRBJ2-3; TRBD1 matches at 8 bases. The CDR3 runs 14 residues. Germline V CDR1 and CDR2: SSHAT, FNYEAQ (reference sequence). Trimming took 5 bases from V and 1 from J; bases not matched to a gene: 2. CDR3 bases: TGTGCCAGCAGCCCGGACAGGGGCACAGATACGCAGTATTTT. Protein sequence: CASSPDRGTDTQYF.

This clonotype has at least ten counts. This sequence joins TRBV10-3 and TRBJ1-5, with 7 bases fitting TRBD1. After removal of 6 bases from V and 4 bases from J, the junction contained 3 bases not matched to a gene. Germline CDR1 ENHRY, CDR2 SYGVKD. The CDR3 is 13 residues long. The CDR3 nucleotides read TGTGCCATCAGCGGGACAGAAAATCAGCCCCAGCATTTT. Translating it yields CAISGTENQPQHF.

This clonotype was picked up many times. This chain connects TRBV20-1 to TRBJ2-2, with a possible D match to TRBD2 (7 bases). Germline V lookup: CDR1 DFQATT, CDR2 SNEGSKA (reference sequence). This CDR3 is built from 16 residues. Between the trimmed V and J ends, which lost 0 bases and 3 bases, there was a span of 14 bases. The CDR3 sequence is CSARDRRGGYTGELFF. The DNA of the CDR3 is TGCAGTGCTAGAGATCGGAGGGGGGGCTACACCGGGGAGCTGTTTTTT.

This clonotype was counted at least ten times. The V call is TRBV6-5, the J call TRBJ2-7, with 7 bases matching TRBD1. The V gene's germline CDR1 is MNHEY and CDR2 SVGAGI. This CDR3 is built from 14 residues. V lost 2 bases and J lost 10; bases outside the gene matches: 11. The CDR3 here is CASSYDSTGFPQYF. Written as DNA, the CDR3 is TGTGCCAGCAGTTACGATTCGACAGGGTTCCCTCAGTACTTC.

This clonotype has ten or more counts. The chain joins TRBV7-7 to TRBJ2-6; no clear D. Trimming stripped 5 bases from V and 0 bases from J, with 5 bases between. Germline CDR1 is SSHAT and CDR2 is FNYEAQ (reference sequence). The CDR3 sequence is 14 residues long. CDR3 residues: CASSPASGANVLTF. CDR3 nucleotides: TGTGCCAGCAGCCCGGCCTCTGGGGCCAACGTCCTGACTTTC.

This clonotype was observed many times. This chain uses TRBV7-2 with TRBJ2-5; 8 nucleotides align to TRBD1. Germline CDR1 and CDR2: SGHTA and FQGNSA. With 4 bases clipped from V and 4 bases from J, the junction kept 8 bases outside the gene matches. This CDR3 region has 15 residues. Here the CDR3 DNA reads TGTGCCAGCAGCTCGTATCAGGGGGCGAGAGAGACCCAGTACTTC. This translates into CASSSYQGARETQYF.

About this clonotype: This sequence may be a read error, since a much larger clone differs from it by one base. J is TRBJ2-7 and V is TRBV6-5, with a possible D match to TRBD1 (5 bases). The ends were cut back, 1 base at V and 4 bases at J, with 8 bases in the middle. This CDR3 has 13 amino acids. Germline lookup yields CDR1 MNHEY and CDR2 SVGAGI. The CDR3 region has the DNA TGTGCCAGCAGTTACTACAGGTCGTACGAGCAGTACTTC. Protein: CASSYYRSYEQYF.